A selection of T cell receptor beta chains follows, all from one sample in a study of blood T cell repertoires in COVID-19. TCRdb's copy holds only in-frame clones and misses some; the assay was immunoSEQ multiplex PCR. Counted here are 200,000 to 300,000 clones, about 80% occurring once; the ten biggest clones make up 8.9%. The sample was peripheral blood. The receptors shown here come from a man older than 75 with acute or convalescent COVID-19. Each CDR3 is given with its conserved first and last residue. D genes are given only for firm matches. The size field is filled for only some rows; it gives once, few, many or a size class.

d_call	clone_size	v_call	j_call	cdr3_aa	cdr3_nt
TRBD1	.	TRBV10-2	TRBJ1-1	CASGTANTEAFF	TGCGCCAGCGGGACAGCAAACACTGAAGCTTTCTTT
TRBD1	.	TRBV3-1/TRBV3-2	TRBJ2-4	CASSPSSRGNIQYF	TGTGCCAGCAGCCCCTCCAGCAGGGGGAACATTCAGTACTTC
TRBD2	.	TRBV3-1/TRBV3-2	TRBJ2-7	CASSPSGLSSGYSYEQYF	TGTGCCAGCAGCCCCTCCGGGCTCTCTAGCGGATACTCCTACGAGCAGTACTTC
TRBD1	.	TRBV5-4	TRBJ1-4	CASSSTGVTNEKLFF	TGTGCCAGCAGCTCGACAGGGGTAACTAATGAAAAACTGTTTTTT
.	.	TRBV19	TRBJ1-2	CASSTTRGGYYGYTF	TGTGCCAGTAGCACCACCCGTGGCGGGTACTATGGCTACACCTTC
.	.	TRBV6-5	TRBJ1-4	CASSSDRRNEKLFF	TGTGCCAGCAGTTCGGACAGACGTAATGAAAAACTGTTTTTT
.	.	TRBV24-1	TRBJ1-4	CATSAAEGISEKLFF	TGTGCCACCAGCGCTGCGGAGGGGATAAGTGAAAAACTGTTTTTT
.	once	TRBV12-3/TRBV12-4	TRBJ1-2	CATAGARYGYTF	TGTGCCACCGCGGGGGCTCGTTATGGCTACACCTTC
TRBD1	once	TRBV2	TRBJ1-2	CASNLRGRVYGYTF	TGTGCCAGCAACCTAAGGGGGCGCGTCTATGGCTACACCTTC
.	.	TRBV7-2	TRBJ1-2	CASSLQWSGYTF	TGTGCCAGCAGCTTACAGTGGAGTGGCTACACCTTC
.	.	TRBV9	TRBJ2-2	CASSVGGMATGELFF	TGTGCCAGCAGCGTAGGAGGGATGGCGACCGGGGAGCTGTTTTTT
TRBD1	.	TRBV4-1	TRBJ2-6	CASSHGQGGMSGANVLTF	TGCGCCAGCAGCCACGGACAGGGGGGAATGTCTGGGGCCAACGTCCTGACTTTC
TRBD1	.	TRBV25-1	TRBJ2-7	CASRATGVEQYF	TGTGCCAGCCGAGCGACAGGGGTCGAGCAGTACTTC
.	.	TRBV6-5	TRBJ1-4	CASSYRRVPTNEKLFF	TGTGCCAGCAGCTACCGGAGGGTTCCAACTAATGAAAAACTGTTTTTT
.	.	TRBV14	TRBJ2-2	CASSQAYHTGELFF	TGTGCCAGCAGCCAAGCGTATCACACCGGGGAGCTGTTTTTT
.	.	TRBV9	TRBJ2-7	CASSGPGAYEQYF	TGTGCCAGCAGCGGTCCAGGGGCCTACGAGCAGTACTTC
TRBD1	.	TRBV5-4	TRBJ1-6	CASSGNRGLNSPLHF	TGTGCCAGCAGCGGCAACAGGGGGCTTAATTCACCCCTCCACTTT
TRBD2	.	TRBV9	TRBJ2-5	CASSVAGGGETQYF	TGTGCCAGCAGCGTAGCGGGAGGGGGAGAGACCCAGTACTTC
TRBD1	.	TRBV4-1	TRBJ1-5	CASSQGTGGNQPQHF	TGCGCCAGCAGCCAAGGTACAGGGGGAAATCAGCCCCAGCATTTT
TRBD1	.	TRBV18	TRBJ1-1	CASSSRTGGITEAFF	TGTGCCAGCTCCAGCAGGACAGGGGGCATCACTGAAGCTTTCTTT
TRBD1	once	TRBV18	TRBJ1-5	CASSPTGGTFQPQHF	TGTGCCAGCTCGCCTACAGGGGGCACGTTTCAGCCCCAGCATTTT
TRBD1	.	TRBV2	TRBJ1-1	CASSLGQAGSEAFF	TGTGCCAGCAGTCTTGGACAGGCCGGTTCTGAAGCTTTCTTT
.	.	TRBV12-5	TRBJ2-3	CASGPQYRVFADTQYF	TGTGCTAGTGGTCCCCAGTACAGGGTTTTCGCAGATACGCAGTATTTT
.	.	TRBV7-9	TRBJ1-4	CASSLALGTNEKLFF	TGTGCCAGCAGCTTAGCCCTGGGCACTAATGAAAAACTGTTTTTT
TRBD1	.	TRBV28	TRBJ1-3	CASSLSGTGGGNTIYF	TGTGCCAGCAGTTTGTCCGGGACAGGGGGTGGAAACACCATATATTTT
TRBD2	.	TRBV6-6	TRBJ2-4	CASSHGLEVNIQYF	TGTGCCAGCAGCCACGGACTAGAGGTCAACATTCAGTACTTC
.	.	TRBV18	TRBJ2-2	CASSPMSTGELFF	TGTGCCAGCTCACCAATGAGTACCGGGGAGCTGTTTTTT
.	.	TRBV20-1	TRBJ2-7	CSARVQGEQYF	TGCAGTGCTAGAGTCCAGGGCGAGCAGTACTTC
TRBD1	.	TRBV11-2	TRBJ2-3	CASSWTGGTDTQYF	TGTGCCAGCAGCTGGACAGGGGGCACAGATACGCAGTATTTT
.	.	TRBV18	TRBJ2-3	CASSPRWGSNTQYF	TGTGCCAGCTCACCACGCTGGGGCTCGAATACGCAGTATTTT
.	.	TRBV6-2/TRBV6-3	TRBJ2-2	CASSSSLNTGELFF	TGTGCCAGCAGTTCTTCCCTGAACACCGGGGAGCTGTTTTTT
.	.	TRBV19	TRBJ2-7	CASSPPGAYEQYF	TGTGCCAGTAGTCCCCCCGGGGCCTACGAGCAGTACTTC
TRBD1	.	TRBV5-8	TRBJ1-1	CASRRQGANTEAFF	TGTGCCAGCAGAAGACAGGGGGCTAACACTGAAGCTTTCTTT
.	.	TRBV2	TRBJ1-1	CASSEGEWGTEAFF	TGTGCCAGCAGTGAAGGGGAGTGGGGCACTGAAGCTTTCTTT
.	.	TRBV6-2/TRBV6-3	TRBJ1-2	CASSYSIPGNYGYTF	TGTGCCAGCAGTTACTCGATCCCGGGAAACTATGGCTACACCTTC
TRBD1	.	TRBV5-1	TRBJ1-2	CASSLRQGYGYTF	TGCGCCAGCAGCCTCCGACAGGGCTATGGCTACACCTTC
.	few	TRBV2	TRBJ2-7	CASSEQIAGQEQYF	TGTGCCAGCAGTGAACAGATAGCTGGCCAAGAGCAGTACTTC
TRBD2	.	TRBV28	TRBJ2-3	CASSVGTSGGTQYF	TGTGCCAGCAGTGTGGGGACTAGCGGGGGTACGCAGTATTTT
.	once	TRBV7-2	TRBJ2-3	CASSLITGRRDTQYF	TGTGCCAGCAGCTTAATAACAGGGCGGAGAGATACGCAGTATTTT
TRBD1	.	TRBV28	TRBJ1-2	CASSPYTGGGYGYTF	TGTGCCAGCAGTCCCTATACAGGGGGCGGCTATGGCTACACCTTC
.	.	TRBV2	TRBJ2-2	CASKLSGSNGELFF	TGTGCCAGCAAATTATCGGGGAGCAACGGGGAGCTGTTTTTT
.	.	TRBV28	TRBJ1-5	CASSSPTGGTSNQPQHF	TGTGCCAGCAGCTCCCCGACGGGGGGAACAAGCAATCAGCCCCAGCATTTT
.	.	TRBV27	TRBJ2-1	CASSLSSRYEQFF	TGTGCCAGCAGTCTCTCCTCCAGATACGAGCAGTTCTTC
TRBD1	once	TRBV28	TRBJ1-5	CASSSGTGGSNQPQHF	TGTGCCAGCAGCTCCGGGACAGGGGGCTCCAATCAGCCCCAGCATTTT
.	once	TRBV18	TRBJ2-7	CASSPFLGGAGLLDEQYF	TGTGCCAGCTCACCTTTCCTTGGGGGGGCTGGATTACTGGACGAGCAGTACTTC
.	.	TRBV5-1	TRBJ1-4	CASSLALSNEKLFF	TGCGCCAGCAGCTTGGCGTTGAGTAATGAAAAACTGTTTTTT
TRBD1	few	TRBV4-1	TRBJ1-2	CASSQLGTGAGYTF	TGCGCCAGCAGCCAGCTTGGGACAGGGGCTGGCTACACCTTC
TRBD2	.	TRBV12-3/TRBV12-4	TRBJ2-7	CASSREEEQYF	TGTGCCAGCAGCCGGGAGGAAGAGCAGTACTTC
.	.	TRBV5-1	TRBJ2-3	CASTPPTSYTDTQYF	TGCGCCAGCACCCCTCCGACTTCTTACACAGATACGCAGTATTTT
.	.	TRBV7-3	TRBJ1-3	CASSRDSGNTIYF	TGTGCCAGCAGCCGTGACAGCGGGAACACCATATATTTT
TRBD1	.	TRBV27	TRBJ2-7	CASSSQNRGIYEQYF	TGTGCCAGCAGTTCCCAAAACAGGGGGATCTACGAGCAGTACTTC
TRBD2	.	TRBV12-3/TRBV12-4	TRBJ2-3	CASTLQTSSRQYF	TGTGCCAGCACTCTTCAGACTAGCAGTAGGCAGTATTTT
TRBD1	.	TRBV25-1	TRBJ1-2	CASSAGTAYGYTF	TGTGCCAGCAGTGCCGGGACAGCCTATGGCTACACCTTC
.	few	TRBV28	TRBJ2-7	CASSRTGGQYEQYF	TGTGCCAGCAGTAGGACCGGCGGGCAATACGAGCAGTACTTC
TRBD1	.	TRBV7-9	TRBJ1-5	CASSFTAGTANQPQHF	TGTGCCAGCAGCTTCACCGCCGGGACAGCGAATCAGCCCCAGCATTTT
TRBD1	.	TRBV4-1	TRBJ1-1	CASSQGGETGGGMNTEAFF	TGCGCCAGCAGCCAAGGTGGGGAGACAGGGGGCGGGATGAACACTGAAGCTTTCTTT
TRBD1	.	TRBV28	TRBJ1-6	CASSLNRGLSPLHF	TGTGCCAGCAGTTTAAACAGGGGGCTATCACCCCTCCACTTT
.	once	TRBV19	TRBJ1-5	CASSGGINQPQHF	TGTGCCAGTAGTGGCGGGATAAATCAGCCCCAGCATTTT
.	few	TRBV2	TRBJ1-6	CASSGGTSYNSPLHF	TGTGCCAGCAGTGGTGGGACATCCTATAATTCACCCCTCCACTTT